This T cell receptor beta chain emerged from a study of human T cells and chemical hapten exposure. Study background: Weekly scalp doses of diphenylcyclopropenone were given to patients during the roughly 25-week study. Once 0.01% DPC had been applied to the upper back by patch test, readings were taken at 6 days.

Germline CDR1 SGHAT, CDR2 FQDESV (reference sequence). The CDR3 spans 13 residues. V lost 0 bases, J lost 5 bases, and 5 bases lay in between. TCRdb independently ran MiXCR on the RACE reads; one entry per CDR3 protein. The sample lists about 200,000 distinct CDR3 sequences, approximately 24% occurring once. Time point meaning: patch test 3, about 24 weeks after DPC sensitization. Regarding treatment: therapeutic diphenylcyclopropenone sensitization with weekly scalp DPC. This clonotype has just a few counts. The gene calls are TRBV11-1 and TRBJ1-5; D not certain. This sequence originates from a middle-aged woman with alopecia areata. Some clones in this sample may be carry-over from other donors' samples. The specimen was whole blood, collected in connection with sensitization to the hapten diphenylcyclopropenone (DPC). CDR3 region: CASSLAGHQPQHF. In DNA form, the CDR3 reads TGTGCCAGCAGCTTAGCAGGGCATCAGCCCCAGCATTTT.